What follows are 2 T cell receptor beta chains derived from one specimen sequenced in a study of CD8 T cells in ankylosing spondylitis. Each CDR3 protein gets one entry after TCRdb re-called the 5' RACE reads with MiXCR. Of 250,000 to 300,000 distinct CDR3 sequences listed, about 19% are singletons. Source material: blood, either unsorted or a sorted T cell fraction (not recorded which). Receptor source: a male donor with ankylosing spondylitis or in good health (not recorded which).

At least ten counts were recorded for this clonotype. The gene calls are TRBV20-1 and TRBJ2-1; D may match TRBD1 or TRBD2 (8 bases each). Trimming stripped 4 bases from V and 10 bases from J, with 17 bases between. CDR1 and CDR2 from the germline V gene are DFQATT and SNEGSKA (reference sequence). The CDR3 is 13 amino acids. The CDR3 spells CSAKAGGQVEQFF. As DNA, the CDR3 is TGCAGTGCTAAGGCGGGGGGACAGGTCGAGCAGTTCTTC.

Many counts were recorded for this clonotype. The chain recombines TRBV6-1 with TRBJ2-7; D is ambiguous. Trimming took off 2 bases at V and 3 bases at J, with 5 bases between the two ends. The CDR3 contains 12 residues. The germline gives CDR1 MNHNS, CDR2 SASEGT. The CDR3 DNA reads as TGTGCCAGCAGTGAAAAGGGCTACGAGCAGTACGTC. It is translated as CASSEKGYEQYV.